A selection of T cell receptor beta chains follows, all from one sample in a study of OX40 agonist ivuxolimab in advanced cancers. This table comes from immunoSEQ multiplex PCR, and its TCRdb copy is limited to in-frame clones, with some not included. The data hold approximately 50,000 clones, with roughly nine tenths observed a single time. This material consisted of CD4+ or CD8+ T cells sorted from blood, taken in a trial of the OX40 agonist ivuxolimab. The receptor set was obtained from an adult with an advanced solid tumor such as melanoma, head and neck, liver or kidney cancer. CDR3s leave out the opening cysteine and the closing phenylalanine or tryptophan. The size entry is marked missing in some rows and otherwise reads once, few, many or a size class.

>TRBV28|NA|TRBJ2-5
ASRTGTRGIQETQY
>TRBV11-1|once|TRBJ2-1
ASSPVGPPENNEQF
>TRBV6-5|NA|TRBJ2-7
ASSYSTDSYEQY
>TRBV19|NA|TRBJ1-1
ASSIKPGRQFEAF
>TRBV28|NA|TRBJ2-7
ASSLRTDYPD
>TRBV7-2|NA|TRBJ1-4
ASRQTGGTNEKLF
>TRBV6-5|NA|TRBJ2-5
ASSYLETQY
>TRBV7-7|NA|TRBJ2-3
ASSLGMGAGDTQY
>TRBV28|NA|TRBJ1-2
ASSKGQGADLYTYT
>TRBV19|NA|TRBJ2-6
ASSIGGSGANVLT
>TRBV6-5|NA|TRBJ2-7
ASSPLRAYEQY
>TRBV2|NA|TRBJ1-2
ASFGPDGYT
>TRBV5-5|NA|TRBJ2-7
ASSFRDVQY
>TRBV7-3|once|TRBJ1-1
ASSSRAGGLTEAF
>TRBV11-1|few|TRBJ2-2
ASSLAEQTGELF
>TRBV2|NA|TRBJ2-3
ASSERAVMGTDTQY
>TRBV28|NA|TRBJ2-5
ASSLGETQY
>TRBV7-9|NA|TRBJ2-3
ASSPPGQGGSDTQY
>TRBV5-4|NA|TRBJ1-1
ASSLGGSTEAF
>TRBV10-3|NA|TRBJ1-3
AISERSQGENTIY
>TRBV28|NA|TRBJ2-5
ASSLGTGGGGETQY
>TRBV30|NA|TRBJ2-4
AWGRGENIQY
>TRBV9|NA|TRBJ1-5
ASSDTGDSNQPQH
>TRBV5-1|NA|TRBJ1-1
ASRSPGQVDTEAF
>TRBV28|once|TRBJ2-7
ASSQLAGGGYEQY
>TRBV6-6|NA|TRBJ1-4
ASMGAWTATNEKLF
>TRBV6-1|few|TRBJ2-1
ASSPGLASYNEQF
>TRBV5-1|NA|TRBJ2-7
ASSLGQGSGSYEQY
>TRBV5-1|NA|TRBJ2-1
ASSQDNGGHNEQF
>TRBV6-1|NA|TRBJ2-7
ASSDPGHPNPYEQY
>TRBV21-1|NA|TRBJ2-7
ASSGRRGQGQEQY
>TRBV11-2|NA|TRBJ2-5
ASSQSASQETQY
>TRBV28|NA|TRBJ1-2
ASSLYVYGTANYGYT
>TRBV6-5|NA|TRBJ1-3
ASSYGERGSGNTIY
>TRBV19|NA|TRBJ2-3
ASSIGGSDTQY
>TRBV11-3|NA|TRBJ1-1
ASSRQLNTEAF
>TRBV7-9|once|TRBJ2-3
ASSIQGAGTDTQY
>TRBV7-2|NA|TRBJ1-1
ASSAPGTDEAF
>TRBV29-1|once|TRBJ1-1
SSGRGAAEAF
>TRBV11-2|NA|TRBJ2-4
ASSLNGRDSGDIQY